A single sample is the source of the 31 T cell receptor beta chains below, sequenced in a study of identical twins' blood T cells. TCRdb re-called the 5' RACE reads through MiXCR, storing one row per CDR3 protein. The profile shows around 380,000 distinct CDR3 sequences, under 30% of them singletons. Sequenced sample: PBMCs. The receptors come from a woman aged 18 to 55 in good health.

In nucleotides, the CDR3 is TGTGCCAGCAGCTTAACGGCTGTTTGGGGCTACACCTTC. Translated, it gives CASSLTAVWGYTF. The V call is TRBV7-9, the J call TRBJ1-2, with D hard to call. CDR1 and CDR2 from the germline V gene are SEHNR and FQNEAQ (reference sequence). The CDR3 is 13 amino acids. The V end lost 2 bases, the J end lost 8 bases, and 12 bases lay between the germline ends.

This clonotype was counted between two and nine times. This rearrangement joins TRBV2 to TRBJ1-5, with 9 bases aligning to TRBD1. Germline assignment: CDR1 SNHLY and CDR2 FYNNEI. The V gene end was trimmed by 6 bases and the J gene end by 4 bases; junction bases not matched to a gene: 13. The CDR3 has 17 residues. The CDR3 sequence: CASSLSSGTGSNQPQHF. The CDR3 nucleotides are TGTGCCAGCAGCTTAAGTTCCGGGACAGGGTCAAATCAGCCCCAGCATTTT.

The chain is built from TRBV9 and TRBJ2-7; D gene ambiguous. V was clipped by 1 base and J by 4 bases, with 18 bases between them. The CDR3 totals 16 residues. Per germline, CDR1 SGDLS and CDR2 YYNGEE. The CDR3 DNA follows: TGTGCCAGCAGCGTATCCAGGAATAGCAGACAATACGAGCAGTACTTC. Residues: CASSVSRNSRQYEQYF.

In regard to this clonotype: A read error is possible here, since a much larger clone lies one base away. The CDR3 DNA follows: TGTGCCAGCAGCTTAGTGGCAGATGCGCAGTATTTT. Its protein is CASSLVADAQYF. V and J are TRBV13 and TRBJ2-3; D is ambiguous. CDR3 length: 12 residues. Germline V lookup: CDR1 PRHDT, CDR2 FYEKMQ (reference sequence).

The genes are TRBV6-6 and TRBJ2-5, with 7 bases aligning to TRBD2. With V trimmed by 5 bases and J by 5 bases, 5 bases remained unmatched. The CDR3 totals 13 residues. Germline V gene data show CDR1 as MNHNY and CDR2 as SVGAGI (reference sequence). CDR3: CASSLSGAETQYF. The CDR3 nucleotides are TGTGCCAGCAGTCTCAGCGGGGCGGAGACCCAGTACTTC.

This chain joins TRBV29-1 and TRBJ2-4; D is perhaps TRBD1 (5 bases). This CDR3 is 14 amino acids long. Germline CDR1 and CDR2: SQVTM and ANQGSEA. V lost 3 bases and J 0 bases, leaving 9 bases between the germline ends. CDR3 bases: TGCAGCGTTGAGACAGCCCTAGCCAAAAACATTCAGTACTTC. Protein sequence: CSVETALAKNIQYF.

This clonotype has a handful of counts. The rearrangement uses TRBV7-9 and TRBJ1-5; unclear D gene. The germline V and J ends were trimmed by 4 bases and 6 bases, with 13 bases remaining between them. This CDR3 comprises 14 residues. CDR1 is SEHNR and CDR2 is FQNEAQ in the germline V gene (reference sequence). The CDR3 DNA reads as TGTGCCAGCAGCTCGTCGGATCTCGGTCAGCCCCAGCATTTT. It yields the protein CASSSSDLGQPQHF.

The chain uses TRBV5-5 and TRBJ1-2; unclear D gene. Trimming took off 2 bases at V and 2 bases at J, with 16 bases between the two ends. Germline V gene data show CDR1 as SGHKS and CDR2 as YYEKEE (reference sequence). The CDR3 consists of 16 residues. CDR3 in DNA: TGTGCCAGCAGCTTTGAGAATCCTGTCAACAACTATGGCTACACCTTC. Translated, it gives CASSFENPVNNYGYTF.

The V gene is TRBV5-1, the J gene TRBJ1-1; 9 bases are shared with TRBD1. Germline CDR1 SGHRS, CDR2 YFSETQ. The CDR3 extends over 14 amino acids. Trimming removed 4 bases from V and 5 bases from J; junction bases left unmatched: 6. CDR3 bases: TGCGCCAGCAGCGGGGGACAGGGTAGGACTGAAGCTTTCTTT. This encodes CASSGGQGRTEAFF.

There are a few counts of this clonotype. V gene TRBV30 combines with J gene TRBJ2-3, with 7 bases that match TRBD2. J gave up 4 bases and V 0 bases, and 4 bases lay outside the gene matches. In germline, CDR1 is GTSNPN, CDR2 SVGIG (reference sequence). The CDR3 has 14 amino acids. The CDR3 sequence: CAWSVGTNSDTQYF. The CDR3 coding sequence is TGTGCCTGGAGTGTCGGGACTAATTCAGATACGCAGTATTTT.

The CDR3 DNA reads TGTGCCATCAGCCAGACACAGGGTTACCCCTATGGCTACACCTTC. It is translated as CAISQTQGYPYGYTF. The rearrangement links TRBV6-5 to TRBJ1-2, with D possibly TRBD1 on 6 matching bases. Germline loops: CDR1 MNHEY, CDR2 SVGAGI. This CDR3 is 15 amino acids long. With 10 bases removed from V and 4 bases from J, the gap between germline ends came to 22 bases.

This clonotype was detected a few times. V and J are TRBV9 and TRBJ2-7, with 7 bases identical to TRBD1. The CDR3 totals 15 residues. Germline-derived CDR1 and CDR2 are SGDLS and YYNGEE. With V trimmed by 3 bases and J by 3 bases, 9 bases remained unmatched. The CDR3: CASSDAGTAYYEQYF. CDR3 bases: TGTGCCAGCAGCGACGCCGGGACAGCGTACTACGAGCAGTACTTC. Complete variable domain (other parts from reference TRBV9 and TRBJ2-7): DSGVTQTPKHLITATGQRVTLRCSPRSGDLSVYWYQQSLDQGLQFLIQYYNGEERAKGNILERFSAQQFPDLHSELNLSSLELGDSALYFCASSDAGTAYYEQYFGPGTRLTVT.

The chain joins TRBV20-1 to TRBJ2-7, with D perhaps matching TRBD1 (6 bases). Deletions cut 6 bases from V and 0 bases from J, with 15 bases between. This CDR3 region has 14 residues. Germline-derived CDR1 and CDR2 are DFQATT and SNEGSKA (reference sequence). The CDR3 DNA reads TGCAGTGCCCGCACCCGGGACACCTCCTACGAGCAGTACTTC. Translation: CSARTRDTSYEQYF.

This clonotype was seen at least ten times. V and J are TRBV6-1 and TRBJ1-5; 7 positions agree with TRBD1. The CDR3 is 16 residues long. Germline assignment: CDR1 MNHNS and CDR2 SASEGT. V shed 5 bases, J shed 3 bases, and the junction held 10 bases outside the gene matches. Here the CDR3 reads CASSKTGLGANQPQHF. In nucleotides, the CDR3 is TGTGCCAGCAGTAAGACAGGGTTAGGGGCCAATCAGCCCCAGCATTTT.

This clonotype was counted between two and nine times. CDR3 DNA: TGTGCCAGCAGCCTCCGACCTGCCGGGGAGCTGTTTTTT. It translates to CASSLRPAGELFF. The chain links TRBV5-4 to TRBJ2-2; D not certain. V dropped 4 bases and J dropped 6 bases, with 10 bases sitting between them. Germline loops: CDR1 SGHNT, CDR2 YYREEE (reference sequence). This CDR3 spans 13 amino acids.

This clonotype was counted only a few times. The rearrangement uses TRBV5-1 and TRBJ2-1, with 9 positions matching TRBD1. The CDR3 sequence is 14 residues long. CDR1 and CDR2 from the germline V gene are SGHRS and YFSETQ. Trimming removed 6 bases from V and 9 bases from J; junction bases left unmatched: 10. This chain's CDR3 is CASMRTGVTSEQFF. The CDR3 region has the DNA TGCGCCAGCATGAGGACAGGGGTAACGAGTGAGCAGTTCTTC.

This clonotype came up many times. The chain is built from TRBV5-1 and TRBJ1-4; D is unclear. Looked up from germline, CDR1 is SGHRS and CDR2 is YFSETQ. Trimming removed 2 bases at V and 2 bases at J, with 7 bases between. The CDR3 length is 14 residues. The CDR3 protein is CASSFGGTNEKLFF. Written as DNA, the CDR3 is TGCGCCAGCAGCTTCGGAGGGACTAATGAAAAACTGTTTTTT. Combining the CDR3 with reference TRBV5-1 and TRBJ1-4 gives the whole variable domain KAGVTQTPRYLIKTRGQQVTLSCSPISGHRSVSWYQQTPGQGLQFLFEYFSETQRNKGNFPGRFSGRQFSNSRSEMNVSTLELGDSALYLCASSFGGTNEKLFFGSGTQLSVL.

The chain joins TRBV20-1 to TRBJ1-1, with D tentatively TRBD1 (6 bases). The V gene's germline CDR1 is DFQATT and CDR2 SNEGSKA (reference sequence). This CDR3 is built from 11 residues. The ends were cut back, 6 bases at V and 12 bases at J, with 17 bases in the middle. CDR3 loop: CSAIPDRSTFF. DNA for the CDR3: TGCAGTGCCATACCCGACAGGTCCACTTTCTTT.

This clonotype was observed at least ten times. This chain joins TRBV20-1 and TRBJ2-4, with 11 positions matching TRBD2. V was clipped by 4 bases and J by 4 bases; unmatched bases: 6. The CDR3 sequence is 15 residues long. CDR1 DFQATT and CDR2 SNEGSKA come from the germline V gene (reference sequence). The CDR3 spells CSATPRLAGKNIQYF. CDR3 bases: TGCAGTGCTACCCCAAGACTAGCGGGAAAAAACATTCAGTACTTC.

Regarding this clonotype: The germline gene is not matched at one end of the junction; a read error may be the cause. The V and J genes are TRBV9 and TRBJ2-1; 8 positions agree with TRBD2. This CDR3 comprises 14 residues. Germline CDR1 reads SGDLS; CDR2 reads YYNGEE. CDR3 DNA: TGTGCCAGCGGCGTAGGGGGACTAGACAATGAGCAGTTCTTC. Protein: CASGVGGLDNEQFF.

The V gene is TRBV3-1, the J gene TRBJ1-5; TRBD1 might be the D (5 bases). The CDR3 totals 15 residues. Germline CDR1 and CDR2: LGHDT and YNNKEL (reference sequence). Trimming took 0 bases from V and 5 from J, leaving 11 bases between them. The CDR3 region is CASSQEPGDHQPQHF. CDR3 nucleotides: TGTGCCAGCAGCCAAGAGCCGGGGGATCATCAGCCCCAGCATTTT.

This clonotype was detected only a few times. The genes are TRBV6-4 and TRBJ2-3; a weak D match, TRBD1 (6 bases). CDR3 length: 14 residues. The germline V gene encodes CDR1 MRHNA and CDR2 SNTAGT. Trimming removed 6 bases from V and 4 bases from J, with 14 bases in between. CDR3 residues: CASSATGSADTQYF. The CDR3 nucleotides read TGTGCCAGCAGCGCAACAGGGAGCGCAGATACGCAGTATTTT.

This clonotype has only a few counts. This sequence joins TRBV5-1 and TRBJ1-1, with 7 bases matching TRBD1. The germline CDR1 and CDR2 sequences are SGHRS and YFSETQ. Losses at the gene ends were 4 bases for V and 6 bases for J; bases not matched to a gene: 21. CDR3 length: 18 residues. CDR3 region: CASSANGYRGGSGAEAFF. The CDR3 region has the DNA TGCGCCAGCAGCGCTAACGGATACAGGGGCGGGAGTGGCGCTGAAGCTTTCTTT.

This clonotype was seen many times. DNA of the CDR3: TGTGCCACCAGTGACGCGACAGGGAGCGCTTTCTTT. Residues: CATSDATGSAFF. The chain has TRBV24-1 and TRBJ1-1; 7 nucleotides line up with TRBD1. This CDR3 is built from 12 residues. Germline V gene data show CDR1 as KGHDR and CDR2 as SFDVKD. J gave up 11 bases and V 4 bases, and 6 bases lay outside the gene matches.

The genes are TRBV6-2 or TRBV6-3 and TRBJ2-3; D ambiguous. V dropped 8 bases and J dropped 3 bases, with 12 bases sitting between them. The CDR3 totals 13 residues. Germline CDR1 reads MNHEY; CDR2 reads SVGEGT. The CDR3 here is CASAKRVTDTQYF. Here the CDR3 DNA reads TGTGCCAGCGCGAAGAGAGTAACAGATACGCAGTATTTT.

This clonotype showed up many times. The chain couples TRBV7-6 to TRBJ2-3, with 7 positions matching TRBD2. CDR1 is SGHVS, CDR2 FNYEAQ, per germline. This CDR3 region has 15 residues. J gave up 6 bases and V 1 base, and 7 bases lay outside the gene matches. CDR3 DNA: TGTGCCAGCAGCTTAGGACAGCGGGAAGGGGATACGCAGTATTTT. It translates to CASSLGQREGDTQYF.

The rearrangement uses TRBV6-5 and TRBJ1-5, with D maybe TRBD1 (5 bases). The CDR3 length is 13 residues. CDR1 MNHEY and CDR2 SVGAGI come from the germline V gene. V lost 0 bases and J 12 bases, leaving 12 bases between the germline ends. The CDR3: CASSYSAGSDQHF. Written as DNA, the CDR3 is TGTGCCAGCAGTTACTCAGCAGGGTCGGACCAGCATTTT.

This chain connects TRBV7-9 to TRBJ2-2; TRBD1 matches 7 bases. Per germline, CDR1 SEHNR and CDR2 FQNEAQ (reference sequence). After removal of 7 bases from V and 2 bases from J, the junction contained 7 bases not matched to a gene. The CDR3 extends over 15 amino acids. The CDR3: CASTRQGLNTGELFF. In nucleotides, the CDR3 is TGTGCCAGCACACGACAGGGCCTTAACACCGGGGAGCTGTTTTTT. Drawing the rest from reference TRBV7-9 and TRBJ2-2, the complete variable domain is DTGVSQNPRHKITKRGQNVTFRCDPISEHNRLYWYRQTLGQGPEFLTYFQNEAQLEKSRLLSDRFSAERPKGSFSTLEIQRTEQGDSAMYLCASTRQGLNTGELFFGEGSRLTVL.

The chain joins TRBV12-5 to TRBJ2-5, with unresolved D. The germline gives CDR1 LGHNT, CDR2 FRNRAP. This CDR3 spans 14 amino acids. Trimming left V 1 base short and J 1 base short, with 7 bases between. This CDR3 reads CASGLERTQETQYF. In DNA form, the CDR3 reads TGTGCTAGTGGTTTGGAGCGCACCCAAGAGACCCAGTACTTC.

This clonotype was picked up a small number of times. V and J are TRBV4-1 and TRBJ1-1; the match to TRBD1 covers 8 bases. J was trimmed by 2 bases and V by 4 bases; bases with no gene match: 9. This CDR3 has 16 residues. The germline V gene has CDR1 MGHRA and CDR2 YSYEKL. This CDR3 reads CASSLYPGQDNTEAFF. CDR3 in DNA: TGCGCCAGCAGCCTGTACCCGGGACAGGATAACACTGAAGCTTTCTTT.

This chain's CDR3 is CASSNRGQTEAFF. CDR3 sequence (DNA): TGTGCCAGCAGTAACAGGGGGCAGACTGAAGCTTTCTTT. The chain couples TRBV2 to TRBJ1-1, with 9 positions matching TRBD1. V was pared by 5 bases and J by 5 bases, with 3 bases of the junction left unmatched. Per the germline V gene, CDR1 is SNHLY and CDR2 is FYNNEI. The CDR3 runs 13 residues. The variable domain in full, completed from reference TRBV2 and TRBJ1-1, reads EPEVTQTPSHQVTQMGQEVILRCVPISNHLYFYWYRQILGQKVEFLVSFYNNEISEKSEIFDDQFSVERPDGSNFTLKIRSTKLEDSAMYFCASSNRGQTEAFFGQGTRLTVV.